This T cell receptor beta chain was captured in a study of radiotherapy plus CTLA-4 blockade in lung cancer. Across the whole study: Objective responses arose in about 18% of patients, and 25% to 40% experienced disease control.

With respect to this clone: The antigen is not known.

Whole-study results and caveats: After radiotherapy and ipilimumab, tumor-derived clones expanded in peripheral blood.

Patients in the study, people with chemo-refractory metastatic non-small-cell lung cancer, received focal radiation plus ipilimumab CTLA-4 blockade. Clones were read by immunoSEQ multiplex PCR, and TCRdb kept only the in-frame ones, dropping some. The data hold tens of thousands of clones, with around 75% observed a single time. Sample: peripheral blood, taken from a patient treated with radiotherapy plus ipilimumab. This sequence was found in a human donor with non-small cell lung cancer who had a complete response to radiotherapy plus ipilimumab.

CDR3: CASRVNGDHTIYF. CDR3 nucleotides: TGTGCCAGCAGGGTAAATGGAGACCACACCATATATTTT. The chain joins TRBV28 to TRBJ1-3; no reliable D call. The length of the CDR3 is 13 residues. Trimming pared 6 bases from V and 8 bases from J, leaving 14 bases between. Germline assignment: CDR1 MDHEN and CDR2 SYDVKM.